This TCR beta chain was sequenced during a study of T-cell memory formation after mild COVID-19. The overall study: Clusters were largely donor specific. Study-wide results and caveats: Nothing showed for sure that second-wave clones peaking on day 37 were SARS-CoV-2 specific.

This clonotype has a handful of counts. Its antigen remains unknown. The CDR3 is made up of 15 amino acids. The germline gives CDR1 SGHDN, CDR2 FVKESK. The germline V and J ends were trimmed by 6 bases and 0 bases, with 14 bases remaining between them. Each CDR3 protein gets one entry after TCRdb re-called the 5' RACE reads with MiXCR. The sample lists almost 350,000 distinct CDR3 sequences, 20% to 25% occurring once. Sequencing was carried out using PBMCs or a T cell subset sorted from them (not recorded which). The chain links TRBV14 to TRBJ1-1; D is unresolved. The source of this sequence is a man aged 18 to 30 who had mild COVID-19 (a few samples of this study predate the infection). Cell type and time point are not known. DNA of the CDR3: TGTGCCAGCAGTCCCCTTGGGCACATGAACACTGAAGCTTTCTTT. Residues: CASSPLGHMNTEAFF.